Each of the 9 T cell receptor beta chains below was sequenced from the same sample in a study of T cell changes during pregnancy in multiple sclerosis. Repertoires were generated with immunoSEQ multiplex PCR, while TCRdb's copy carries only in-frame clones and drops some. The table lists 60,000 to 65,000 clones, around 92% of them singletons. This specimen was peripheral blood, taken in the second trimester of pregnancy. Receptor source: a female donor in good health, enrolled as a control in a pregnancy study.

The chain recombines TRBV6-4 with TRBJ2-1, with 10 positions matching TRBD2. This CDR3 spans 14 amino acids. CDR1 is MRHNA and CDR2 is SNTAGT in the germline V gene. The V segment lost 3 bases and the J segment 8 bases; nucleotides outside the gene matches: 4. The CDR3 loop is CASSEASGSYEQFF. The DNA for the CDR3 is TGTGCCAGCAGTGAGGCTAGCGGGAGCTATGAGCAGTTCTTC.

The chain joins TRBV2 to TRBJ1-2; 7 bases agree with TRBD1. There are 13 residues in the CDR3. V lost 4 bases to trimming and J lost 4 bases; unmatched junction nucleotides: 3. Germline V gene lookup returns CDR1 SNHLY and CDR2 FYNNEI. The CDR3 DNA sequence: TGTGCCAGCAGTGCCCGGGACAGCTATGGCTACACCTTC. This encodes CASSARDSYGYTF. The complete variable domain, with remaining parts taken from reference TRBV2 and TRBJ1-2, reads EPEVTQTPSHQVTQMGQEVILRCVPISNHLYFYWYRQILGQKVEFLVSFYNNEISEKSEIFDDQFSVERPDGSNFTLKIRSTKLEDSAMYFCASSARDSYGYTFGSGTRLTVV.

CDR3 in amino acids: CASSLRGQGSNNEQFF. CDR3 DNA sequence: TGTGCCAGCAGCTTAAGGGGTCAGGGGTCTAACAATGAGCAGTTCTTC. The rearrangement uses TRBV7-9 and TRBJ2-1; the D gene is possibly TRBD1 (6 bases). This CDR3 region has 16 residues. V was cut by 2 bases and J by 5 bases, with 16 bases left in between. Per the germline V gene, CDR1 is SEHNR and CDR2 is FQNEAQ (reference sequence).

The chain combines TRBV7-2 with TRBJ2-1; TRBD2 matches at 14 bases. Germline assignment: CDR1 SGHTA and CDR2 FQGNSA. The CDR3 is 18 residues long. V gave up 4 bases and J gave up 0 bases; unmatched junction bases: 5. CDR3 DNA sequence: TGTGCCAGCAGCTCTTGGACTAGCGGGAGGAACTCCTACAATGAGCAGTTCTTC. This sequence encodes CASSSWTSGRNSYNEQFF. Full variable domain (outside the CDR3, taken from reference TRBV7-2 and TRBJ2-1): GAGVSQSPSNKVTEKGKDVELRCDPISGHTALYWYRQSLGQGLEFLIYFQGNSAPDKSGLPSDRFSAERTGGSVSTLTIQRTQQEDSAVYLCASSSWTSGRNSYNEQFFGPGTRLTVL.

This sequence joins TRBV6-1 and TRBJ1-2; 9 nucleotides align to TRBD1. The CDR3 sequence is 13 residues long. The germline V gene encodes CDR1 MNHNS and CDR2 SASEGT. The V gene end was trimmed by 3 bases and the J gene end by 5 bases; junction bases not matched to a gene: 1. CDR3 loop: CASSEGQGYGYTF. The CDR3 bases are TGTGCCAGCAGTGAGGGACAGGGTTATGGCTACACCTTC.

This sequence joins TRBV7-9 and TRBJ2-7; tentatively, D is TRBD1 (6 bases). From germline, CDR1 is SEHNR and CDR2 FQNEAQ (reference sequence). This CDR3 is 14 amino acids long. The V end lost 2 bases, the J end lost 2 bases, and 10 bases lay between the germline ends. The CDR3 protein is CASSLTGWAYEQYF. CDR3 nucleotides: TGTGCCAGCAGCTTAACAGGGTGGGCCTACGAGCAGTACTTC. Complete variable domain (other parts from reference TRBV7-9 and TRBJ2-7): DTGVSQNPRHKITKRGQNVTFRCDPISEHNRLYWYRQTLGQGPEFLTYFQNEAQLEKSRLLSDRFSAERPKGSFSTLEIQRTEQGDSAMYLCASSLTGWAYEQYFGPGTRLTVT.

The chain employs TRBV4-3 and TRBJ1-6; TRBD1 matches at 7 bases. V gave up 3 bases and J gave up 10 bases; unmatched junction bases: 3. From germline, CDR1 is LGHNA and CDR2 YSLEER. This CDR3 comprises 13 residues. The CDR3 coding sequence is TGCGCCAGCAGCCAGGGGACAGCCTCACCCCTCCACTTT. Its protein is CASSQGTASPLHF.

The chain carries TRBV9 and TRBJ1-2; 8 bases are a match to TRBD1. This CDR3 contains 15 residues. V dropped 3 bases and J dropped 8; count of bases not matched to a gene: 12. The germline V gene has CDR1 SGDLS and CDR2 YYNGEE. The CDR3 spells CASSARWDRSFGYTF. In DNA form, the CDR3 reads TGTGCCAGCAGCGCCCGCTGGGACAGGTCGTTCGGCTACACCTTC.

This clone was seen only a few times. This chain uses TRBV18 with TRBJ2-1; 9 positions agree with TRBD1. The V segment lost 4 bases and the J segment 7 bases; nucleotides outside the gene matches: 2. The CDR3 runs 13 residues. Germline V lookup: CDR1 KGHSH, CDR2 LQKENI. In DNA form, the CDR3 reads TGTGCCAGCTCACGGGGACAGGGAAATGAGCAGTTCTTC. Amino acids: CASSRGQGNEQFF.